Shown below are 22 T cell receptor beta chains from a single sample sequenced in a study of control samples from healthy donors and cancer patients (dated by TCRdb to between 2020 and 2021). The library was obtained by the immunoSEQ multiplex PCR assay. In TCRdb, the immuneACCESS table is reduced to in-frame sequences with V and J assigned. These tables do not hold every clone; where another copy was compared, an unresolved V gene accounts for under half, and the others remain unexplained. The sample yields 70,000 to 95,000 clones; 80% to 95% were counted once. The leading ten clones occupy roughly 1.2% of the sample. What was sequenced was PBMCs. All receptors derive from a woman between 35 and 50 years old with lung cancer.

J is TRBJ1-5 and V is TRBV6-5; D unresolved. Trimming took 7 bases from V and 7 from J, leaving 14 bases between them. CDR3 length: 13 amino acids. CDR1 is MNHEY, CDR2 SVGAGI, per germline. The DNA of the CDR3 is TGTGCCAGCATAACAAGAGGCGGGCAGCCCCAGCATTTT. It translates to CASITRGGQPQHF.

The chain uses TRBV5-1 and TRBJ2-3; D is unclear. The CDR3 length is 16 residues. V was pared by 0 bases and J by 4 bases, with 15 bases between. Germline CDR1 is SGHRS and CDR2 is YFSETQ. As DNA, the CDR3 is TGCGCCAGCAGCTTGGCCGGAAGTTCCCGTGCAGATACGCAGTATTTT. Amino acids: CASSLAGSSRADTQYF.

The chain employs TRBV3-1 (or the pseudogene TRBV3-2) and TRBJ1-1, with a weak D call TRBD1 (6 bases). V was shortened by 0 bases and J by 5 bases, with 16 bases between the two germline ends. The CDR3 runs to 16 residues. The V gene's germline CDR1 is LGHDT and CDR2 YNNKEL (reference sequence). The CDR3 region is CASSQDTGRMGTEAFF. DNA for the CDR3: TGTGCCAGCAGCCAAGATACAGGGAGGATGGGGACTGAAGCTTTCTTT.

V usage is TRBV18 and J usage is TRBJ1-1, with a tentative D call TRBD1 (5 bases). Germline V gene lookup returns CDR1 KGHSH and CDR2 LQKENI. V was cut by 4 bases and J by 0 bases, with 9 bases left in between. There are 14 residues in the CDR3. This chain's CDR3 is CASSLKGMNTEAFF. The DNA for the CDR3 is TGTGCCAGCTCACTAAAGGGGATGAACACTGAAGCTTTCTTT.

CDR3 DNA sequence: TGTGCCAGCAATAAGGGGGGGTCCTCCTACGAGCAGTACTTC. It specifies CASNKGGSSYEQYF. V is TRBV2 and J is TRBJ2-7; possibly TRBD2 for D (7 bases). This CDR3 has 14 residues. Germline CDR1 and CDR2: SNHLY and FYNNEI. Trimming removed 7 bases at V and 0 bases at J, with 13 bases between.

The chain is built from TRBV7-2 and TRBJ2-1, with D perhaps TRBD1 or TRBD2 (7 bases each). The length of the CDR3 is 15 residues. V was pared by 4 bases and J by 8 bases, with 18 bases between. CDR1 is SGHTA, CDR2 FQGNSA, per germline. The CDR3 DNA reads as TGTGCCAGCAGCTCACCAGGGGGGGCCTTGTATGAGCAGTTCTTC. Its translation is CASSSPGGALYEQFF.

The chain carries TRBV4-1 and TRBJ2-2; D tentatively fits TRBD1 or TRBD2 (6 bases each). The CDR3 sequence is 15 residues long. Looked up from germline, CDR1 is MGHRA and CDR2 is YSYEKL. V lost 2 bases to trimming and J lost 4 bases, with 11 bases between them. The chain's CDR3 is CASSQWGAGTGELFF. CDR3 sequence (DNA): TGCGCCAGCAGCCAATGGGGGGCCGGCACCGGGGAGCTGTTTTTT.

The gene calls are TRBV5-1 and TRBJ2-1; tentative D call: TRBD1 (6 bases). The CDR3 is made up of 15 amino acids. Germline CDR1 reads SGHRS; CDR2 reads YFSETQ. The ends were cut back, 4 bases at V and 0 bases at J, with 11 bases in the middle. CDR3 nucleotide sequence: TGCGCCAGCAGCCTTCAAGGGGGCTCCTACAATGAGCAGTTCTTC. Amino acids: CASSLQGGSYNEQFF.

The rearrangement joins TRBV7-3 to TRBJ2-5; D is perhaps TRBD2 (6 bases). The length of the CDR3 is 16 residues. Germline assignment: CDR1 SGHTA and CDR2 FQGTGA. V lost 2 bases and J lost 5, with 18 bases in between. CDR3 nucleotides: TGTGCCAGCAGCTTAGGGCTAGCGAGTCTGGGGGAGACCCAGTACTTC. Protein: CASSLGLASLGETQYF.

CDR3: CASSWGAARNQPQHF. For the CDR3, the DNA is TGTGCCAGCAGCTGGGGGGCGGCGAGAAATCAGCCCCAGCATTTT. The rearrangement links TRBV5-6 to TRBJ1-5, with D possibly TRBD1 on 6 matching bases. Between the trimmed V and J ends, which lost 3 bases and 4 bases, there was a span of 14 bases. There are 15 residues in the CDR3. Germline assignment: CDR1 SGHDT and CDR2 YYEEEE.

The chain uses TRBV19 and TRBJ1-1; possible D gene TRBD1, 5 bases. V lost 6 bases to trimming and J lost 5 bases, with 13 bases between them. There are 13 residues in the CDR3. Germline V gives CDR1 LNHDA, CDR2 SQIVND (reference sequence). CDR3 sequence reads: CASSSRWGTEAFF. CDR3 DNA: TGTGCCAGTAGCTCCCGCTGGGGGACTGAAGCTTTCTTT.

The chain recombines TRBV19 with TRBJ1-5; unclear D gene. The CDR3 contains 16 residues. CDR1 is LNHDA, CDR2 SQIVND, per germline (reference sequence). The V and J ends lost 0 bases and 6 bases respectively, with 15 bases between them. DNA for the CDR3: TGTGCCAGTAGTATAGATGCGGGAGCAATGTCTCAGCCCCAGCATTTT. It is translated as CASSIDAGAMSQPQHF.

V and J are TRBV2 and TRBJ1-1; D might be TRBD1 (6 bases). V shed 4 bases and J shed 4 bases, with 10 bases lying between them. Looked up from germline, CDR1 is SNHLY and CDR2 is FYNNEI. The CDR3 covers 13 residues. The CDR3 bases are TGTGCCAGCAGTGGGGAAGGGGGCACTGAAGCTTTCTTT. This gives the protein CASSGEGGTEAFF.

The V call is TRBV6-5, the J call TRBJ2-2, with TRBD1 as a possible D gene (6 bases). The V and J ends lost 8 bases and 6 bases respectively, with 19 bases between them. Germline-derived CDR1 and CDR2 are MNHEY and SVGAGI. The CDR3 has 15 amino acids. CDR3 nucleotide sequence: TGTGCCAGCGAGGGGGACACCTTAATGGCCGGGGAGCTGTTTTTT. Translation: CASEGDTLMAGELFF.

In this sample, this clone turned up once. This chain links TRBV4-1 with TRBJ2-3; 7 positions match TRBD1. J was trimmed by 5 bases and V by 5 bases; bases with no gene match: 13. CDR1 is MGHRA, CDR2 YSYEKL, per germline. The CDR3 has 16 amino acids. CDR3 DNA sequence: TGCGCCAGCAGCTTCACCTTAGGGGGCAGGGTAGATACGCAGTATTTT. It is translated as CASSFTLGGRVDTQYF.

The rearrangement joins TRBV4-1 to TRBJ2-7; D possibly matches TRBD1 or TRBD2 (6 bases each). The V gene's germline CDR1 is MGHRA and CDR2 YSYEKL. The CDR3 spans 14 residues. With 1 base removed from V and 3 bases from J, the gap between germline ends came to 10 bases. CDR3 in amino acids: CASSQGRDIYEQYF. The DNA for the CDR3 is TGCGCCAGCAGCCAAGGGCGGGACATCTACGAGCAGTACTTC.

This clone was counted once. This chain joins TRBV3-1 (or the pseudogene TRBV3-2) and TRBJ2-1; TRBD2 might be the D (6 bases). Trimming stripped 5 bases from V and 6 bases from J, with 14 bases between. The CDR3 is 14 residues long. Germline loops: CDR1 LGHDT, CDR2 YNNKEL (reference sequence). CDR3 nucleotides: TGTGCCAGCAGCTTCCCGGCCGGGGGCAATGAGCAGTTCTTC. Translated, it gives CASSFPAGGNEQFF.

The chain is built from TRBV5-4 and TRBJ1-3; D gene ambiguous. CDR1 and CDR2 from the germline V gene are SGHNT and YYREEE (reference sequence). The CDR3 length is 17 residues. Between the trimmed V and J ends, which lost 4 bases and 0 bases, there was a span of 17 bases. For the CDR3, the DNA is TGTGCCAGCAGCCGTAATGGTGGCGGGAGCTCTGGAAACACCATATATTTT. Translation gives CASSRNGGGSSGNTIYF. The complete variable domain, with remaining parts taken from reference TRBV5-4 and TRBJ1-3, reads ETGVTQSPTHLIKTRGQQVTLRCSSQSGHNTVSWYQQALGQGPQFIFQYYREEENGRGNFPPRFSGLQFPNYSSELNVNALELDDSALYLCASSRNGGGSSGNTIYFGEGSWLTVV.

CDR3 nucleotide sequence: TGTGCCAGCAGCCGCGGACTAGCGGACGGGGAGCTGTTTTTT. The encoded protein is CASSRGLADGELFF. This chain links TRBV11-2 with TRBJ2-2; 10 bases are a match to TRBD2. Germline CDR1 is SGHAT and CDR2 is FQNNGV. The CDR3 covers 14 residues. V was clipped by 5 bases and J by 7 bases; unmatched bases: 4. Combining the CDR3 with reference TRBV11-2 and TRBJ2-2 gives the whole variable domain EAGVAQSPRYKIIEKRQSVAFWCNPISGHATLYWYQQILGQGPKLLIQFQNNGVVDDSQLPKDRFSAERLKGVDSTLKIQPAKLEDSAVYLCASSRGLADGELFFGEGSRLTVL.

The chain recombines TRBV6-5 with TRBJ2-7, with D possibly being TRBD1 (6 bases). The CDR3 has 15 residues. Germline V gives CDR1 MNHEY, CDR2 SVGAGI. V dropped 6 bases and J dropped 2 bases, with 17 bases sitting between them. DNA for the CDR3: TGTGCCAGCAGGCCATTACGAGCAGGGGCCTACGAGCAGTACTTC. Translation gives CASRPLRAGAYEQYF.

The CDR3 region is CASSSATDGYTF. CDR3 sequence (DNA): TGTGCCAGCAGCAGCGCCACAGACGGCTACACCTTC. The chain joins TRBV9 to TRBJ1-2; D not resolved. The CDR3 loop spans 12 amino acids. Germline-derived CDR1 and CDR2 are SGDLS and YYNGEE. The V gene lost 4 bases and the J gene lost 8 bases, with 12 bases spanning the gap.

The chain has TRBV3-1 (or the pseudogene TRBV3-2) and TRBJ1-6; TRBD1 might be the D (6 bases). Germline loops: CDR1 LGHDT, CDR2 YNNKEL (reference sequence). Trimming took off 4 bases at V and 11 bases at J, with 15 bases between the two ends. CDR3 length: 14 residues. CDR3 in DNA: TGTGCCAGCAGCCCAACACACAAGGGGGCACCCCTCCACTTT. This encodes CASSPTHKGAPLHF.